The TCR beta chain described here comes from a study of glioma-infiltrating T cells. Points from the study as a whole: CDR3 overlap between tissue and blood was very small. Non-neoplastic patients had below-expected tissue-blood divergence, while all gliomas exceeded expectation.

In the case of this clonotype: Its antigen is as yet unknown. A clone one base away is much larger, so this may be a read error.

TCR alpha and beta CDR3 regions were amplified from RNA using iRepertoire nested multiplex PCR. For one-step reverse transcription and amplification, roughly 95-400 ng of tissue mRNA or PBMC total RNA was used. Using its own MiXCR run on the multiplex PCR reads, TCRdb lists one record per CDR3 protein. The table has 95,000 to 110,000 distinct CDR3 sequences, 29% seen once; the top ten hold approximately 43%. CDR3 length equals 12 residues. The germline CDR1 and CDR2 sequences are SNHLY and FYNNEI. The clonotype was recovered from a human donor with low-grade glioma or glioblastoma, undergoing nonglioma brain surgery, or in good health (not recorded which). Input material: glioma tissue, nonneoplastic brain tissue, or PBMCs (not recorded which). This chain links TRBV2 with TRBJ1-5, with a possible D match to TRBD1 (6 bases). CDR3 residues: CASREGVEPKHF. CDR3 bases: TGTGCCAGCAGGGAGGGGGTGGAGCCCAAGCATTTT. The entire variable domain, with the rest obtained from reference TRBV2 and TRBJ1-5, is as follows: EPEVTQTPSHQVTQMGQEVILRCVPISNHLYFYWYRQILGQKVEFLVSFYNNEISEKSEIFDDQFSVERPDGSNFTLKIRSTKLEDSAMYFCASREGVEPKHFGDGTRLSIL.